A selection of T cell receptor beta chains follows, all from one sample in a study of T cells in Graves' hyperthyroidism and ophthalmopathy. TCRdb reprocessed the multiplex PCR reads with MiXCR, giving one entry per CDR3 protein. The profile shows 640,000 or so distinct CDR3 sequences, roughly 14% of them singletons. The sequencing input was blood. The receptors derive from a woman in her 40s with Graves' ophthalmopathy. Both conserved end residues are part of each CDR3. A D gene is named only where the DNA matches it firmly. Size is omitted from some rows. Given values are once, few, many or a class for expanded clones.

j_call clone_size d_call v_call cdr3_aa cdr3_nt
TRBJ2-7 NA TRBD1 TRBV28 CASSLPFGQGAYEQYF TGTGCCAGCAGTTTACCCTTTGGACAGGGGGCCTACGAGCAGTACTTC
TRBJ2-6 NA NA TRBV18 CASSPLDSGANVLTF TGTGCCAGCTCACCACTAGACTCTGGGGCCAACGTCCTGACTTTC
TRBJ2-4 many NA TRBV4-1 CASSQGFTDLAKNIQYF TGCGCCAGCAGCCAGGGTTTTACAGATCTAGCCAAAAACATTCAGTACTTC
TRBJ2-7 once NA TRBV6-2/TRBV6-3 CASSYSTTHYEQYF TGTGCCAGCAGTTATTCGACAACCCACTACGAGCAGTACTTC
TRBJ2-7 NA NA TRBV12-3/TRBV12-4 CASTGDNYEQYF TGTGCCAGCACCGGGGATAACTACGAGCAGTACTTC
TRBJ2-4 many NA TRBV12-3/TRBV12-4 CASRSGPGNIQYF TGTGCCAGCAGATCGGGGCCTGGAAACATTCAGTACTTC
TRBJ1-5 few TRBD1 TRBV12-3/TRBV12-4 CASSRGTGSGNQPQHF TGTGCCAGCAGTAGGGGGACAGGGTCGGGCAATCAGCCCCAGCATTTT
TRBJ1-3 NA TRBD1 TRBV30 CAWSAGTGSGNTIYF TGTGCCTGGAGTGCGGGGACAGGGTCTGGAAACACCATATATTTT
TRBJ1-2 NA NA TRBV30 CAWRTRGSANYGYTF TGTGCCTGGAGGACCCGGGGGTCAGCTAACTATGGCTACACCTTC
TRBJ2-5 many NA TRBV4-1 CASSQDVVSQETQYF TGCGCCAGCAGCCAAGATGTTGTCTCACAAGAGACCCAGTACTTC
TRBJ2-2 many NA TRBV6-2/TRBV6-3 CASSLSSRTGELFF TGTGCCAGCAGTTTAAGCTCGAGAACCGGGGAGCTGTTTTTT
TRBJ2-7 once TRBD1 TRBV19 CASSVQGANSYEQYF TGTGCCAGTAGTGTACAGGGGGCTAACTCCTACGAGCAGTACTTC
TRBJ2-7 NA TRBD2 TRBV12-3/TRBV12-4 CASRPTSGVSYEQYF TGTGCCAGCAGGCCGACTAGCGGGGTCTCCTACGAGCAGTACTTC
TRBJ1-2 few TRBD1 TRBV7-3 CASSRSGGGGYTF TGTGCCAGCAGCAGATCAGGGGGCGGTGGCTACACCTTC
TRBJ2-4 NA TRBD2 TRBV5-1 CASSLGRGDIQYF TGCGCCAGCAGCTTGGGACGGGGGGACATTCAGTACTTC
TRBJ1-1 many NA TRBV6-2/TRBV6-3 CASRNPSIGNTEAFF TGTGCCAGCCGGAACCCCTCAATTGGGAACACTGAAGCTTTCTTT
TRBJ2-7 many NA TRBV11-2 CASSGMGTEASYEQYF TGTGCCAGCAGCGGGATGGGGACCGAGGCCTCCTACGAGCAGTACTTC
TRBJ2-5 many TRBD2 TRBV20-1 CSARDIGTSGRLQETQYF TGCAGTGCTAGAGATATCGGGACTAGCGGGAGACTTCAAGAGACCCAGTACTTC
TRBJ1-2 many NA TRBV11-2 CASSIAGGANNYGYTF TGTGCCAGCAGCATCGCCGGTGGAGCTAATAACTATGGCTACACCTTC
TRBJ2-7 many TRBD2 TRBV12-3/TRBV12-4 CASSPLAGFSYEQYF TGTGCCAGCAGTCCTCTAGCGGGCTTCTCCTACGAGCAGTACTTC
TRBJ2-7 NA NA TRBV6-2/TRBV6-3 CASTVSGPYEQYF TGTGCCAGCACCGTGTCAGGGCCGTACGAGCAGTACTTC
TRBJ2-7 NA NA TRBV29-1 CSVGVHGDEDEQYF TGCAGCGTGGGGGTCCACGGGGACGAAGACGAGCAGTACTTC
TRBJ1-2 many TRBD1 TRBV19 CASSISGQGGYGYTF TGTGCCAGTAGTATATCCGGACAGGGTGGCTATGGCTACACCTTC
TRBJ2-7 NA TRBD2 TRBV20-1 CSARGWDYLSYEQYF TGCAGTGCTAGAGGGTGGGACTACCTGTCCTACGAGCAGTACTTC
TRBJ1-2 many NA TRBV5-4 CASSQYYGYTF TGTGCCAGCAGCCAATACTATGGCTACACCTTC
TRBJ2-7 many TRBD2 TRBV19 CASSPSGSLDEQYF TGTGCCAGTAGTCCTAGCGGGAGTCTCGACGAGCAGTACTTC
TRBJ1-1 many NA TRBV20-1 CSALSGVGAFF TGCAGTGCTTTATCAGGGGTTGGAGCTTTCTTT
TRBJ1-1 many NA TRBV6-1 CASSEEYTEAFF TGTGCCAGCAGTGAAGAGTACACTGAAGCTTTCTTT
TRBJ2-2 few NA TRBV11-2 CASSLKPSGVTGELFF TGTGCCAGCAGCTTAAAACCCTCGGGGGTCACCGGGGAGCTGTTTTTT
TRBJ1-1 few NA TRBV3-1 CASSPLHRADTEAFF TGTGCCAGCAGCCCGCTCCACCGTGCGGATACTGAAGCTTTCTTT
TRBJ2-5 many TRBD1 TRBV30 CAWSVKGAGETQYF TGTGCCTGGAGTGTGAAGGGGGCTGGGGAGACCCAGTACTTC
TRBJ2-2 many TRBD2 TRBV12-3/TRBV12-4 CASSLGTSGMNTGELFF TGTGCCAGCAGTTTAGGGACTAGCGGGATGAACACCGGGGAGCTGTTTTTT
TRBJ2-5 NA TRBD1 TRBV6-2/TRBV6-3 CASSYSWQGERETQYF TGTGCCAGCAGTTACTCTTGGCAGGGGGAGAGGGAGACCCAGTACTTC
TRBJ1-3 many TRBD1 TRBV6-5 CASSYGTVSGNTIYF TGTGCCAGCAGTTACGGGACAGTCTCTGGAAACACCATATATTTT
TRBJ1-5 many TRBD1 TRBV6-5 CASEGQERPPQHF TGTGCCAGCGAGGGACAGGAAAGACCGCCCCAGCATTTT
TRBJ1-1 many NA TRBV5-1 CASSFPGRGTEAFF TGCGCCAGCAGCTTTCCGGGTCGCGGGACTGAAGCTTTCTTT
TRBJ2-5 many NA TRBV20-1 CSAKKAAYQETQYF TGCAGTGCTAAGAAAGCGGCGTACCAAGAGACCCAGTACTTC
TRBJ2-5 NA TRBD2 TRBV3-1 CASSQDTSGPITYQETQYF TGTGCCAGCAGCCAAGATACTAGCGGACCTATTACGTACCAAGAGACCCAGTACTTC
TRBJ2-7 NA NA TRBV5-1 CASSLAQGPDEQYF TGCGCCAGCAGCTTGGCGCAGGGTCCGGACGAGCAGTACTTC
TRBJ1-1 few NA TRBV9 CASSPQGGHAFF TGTGCCAGCAGCCCCCAAGGGGGGCACGCTTTCTTT
TRBJ2-7 many NA TRBV27 CASRPPPSARWGYEQYF TGTGCCAGCAGACCCCCCCCTAGCGCAAGATGGGGCTACGAGCAGTACTTC
TRBJ2-7 NA NA TRBV6-2/TRBV6-3 CASRRTVVYEQYF TGTGCCTCCAGGAGGACAGTCGTCTACGAGCAGTACTTC
TRBJ2-7 NA NA TRBV30 CAWSEPGPLSYEQYF TGTGCCTGGAGTGAACCGGGACCCTTGTCCTACGAGCAGTACTTC
TRBJ2-7 NA TRBD2 TRBV7-2 CASSLAVAGGREQYF TGTGCCAGCAGCTTAGCGGTAGCGGGAGGGCGTGAGCAGTACTTC
TRBJ1-2 NA NA TRBV20-1 CSARGAGANYGYTF TGCAGTGCTAGAGGAGCAGGAGCTAACTATGGCTACACCTTC